This T cell receptor beta chain derives from a study of blood T cells in healthy people across ages. This clonotype has only a few counts. CDR3 size: 13 residues. Trimming removed 0 bases at V and 2 bases at J, with 4 bases between. CDR1 and CDR2 (germline): SGHDT, YYEEEE. Then a second PCR, running roughly 6 to 11 cycles, was carried out with a sample-barcoded 5' primer and a J-beta primer mix. TCRdb fed the 5' RACE reads into MiXCR, producing one record per CDR3 protein. In the table there are 550,000 to 750,000 distinct CDR3 sequences, 21% of which are singletons. The chain links TRBV5-6 to TRBJ2-3, with D hard to call. The receptor's source is a man aged 65 to 85 in good health. Sequenced input: blood. This CDR3 is CASSLAVTDTQYF. The CDR3 nucleotides are TGTGCCAGCAGCTTGGCCGTCACAGATACGCAGTATTTT.